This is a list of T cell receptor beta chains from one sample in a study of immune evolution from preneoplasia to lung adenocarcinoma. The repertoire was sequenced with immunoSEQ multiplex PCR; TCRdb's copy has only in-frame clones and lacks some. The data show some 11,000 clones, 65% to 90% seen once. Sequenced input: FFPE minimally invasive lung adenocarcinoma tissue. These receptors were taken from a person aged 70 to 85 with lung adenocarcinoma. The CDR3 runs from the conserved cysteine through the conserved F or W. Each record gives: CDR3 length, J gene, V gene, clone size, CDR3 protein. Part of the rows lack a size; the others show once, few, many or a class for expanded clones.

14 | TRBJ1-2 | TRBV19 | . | CASSNGQGNYGYTF
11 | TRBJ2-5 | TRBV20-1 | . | CSARSVETQYF
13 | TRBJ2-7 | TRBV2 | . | CASSDGPSYEQYF
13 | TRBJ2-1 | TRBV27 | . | CASSLFHDNEQFF
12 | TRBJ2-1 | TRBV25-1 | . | CASSDTLHEQFF
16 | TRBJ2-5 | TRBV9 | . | CASSALMGLSGETQYF
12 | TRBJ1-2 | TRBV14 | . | CASSPGNYGYTF
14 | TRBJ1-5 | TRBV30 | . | CAWSVLTDHQPQHF
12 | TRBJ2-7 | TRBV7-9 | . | CAIDRVTYEQYF
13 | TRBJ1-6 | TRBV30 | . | CAWSLTGQSPLHF
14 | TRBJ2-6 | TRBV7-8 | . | CASSLDPGANVLTF
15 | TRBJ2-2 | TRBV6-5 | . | CASSPRVPDTGELFF
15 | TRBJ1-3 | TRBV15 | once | CATNQDSYSGNTIYF
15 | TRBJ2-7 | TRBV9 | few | CASSVSPGGPHEQYF
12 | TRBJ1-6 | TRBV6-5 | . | CASSLVDSPLHF
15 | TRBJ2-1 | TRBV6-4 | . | CASSDGLAGNNEQFF
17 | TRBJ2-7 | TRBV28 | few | CASSFLYHSGLDYEQYF
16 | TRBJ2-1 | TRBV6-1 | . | CASSGMTSGRHNEQFF
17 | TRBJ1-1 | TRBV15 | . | CATSGVTGGAKRTEAFF
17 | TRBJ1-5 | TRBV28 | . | CASSSLGGTAYNQPQHF
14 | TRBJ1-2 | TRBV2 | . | CASSGQGVNYGYTF
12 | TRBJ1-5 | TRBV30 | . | CAWSVSWGPQHF
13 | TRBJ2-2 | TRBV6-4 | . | CASSGGGTGELFF
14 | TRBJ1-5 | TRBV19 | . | CASSIGGRKQPQHF
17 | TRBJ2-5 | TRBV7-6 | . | CASSPRGAGVGQETQYF
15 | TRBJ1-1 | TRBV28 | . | CASSSGHGGITEAFF
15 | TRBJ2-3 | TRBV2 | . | CASTAGGIYTDTQYF
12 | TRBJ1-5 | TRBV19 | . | CASRTGTQPQHF
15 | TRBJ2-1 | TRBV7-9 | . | CASSLDSSSYNEQFF
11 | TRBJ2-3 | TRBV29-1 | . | CSEEFADTQYF
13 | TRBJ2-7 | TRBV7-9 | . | CASSLGTGHEQYF
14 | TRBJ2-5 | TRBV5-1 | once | CASSQNQGQETQYF
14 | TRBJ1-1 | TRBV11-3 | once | CASSQAEGWTEAFF
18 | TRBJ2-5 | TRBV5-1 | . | CASSFNMVSGLFQETQYF
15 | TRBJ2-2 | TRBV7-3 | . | CASSFPRGSTGELFF
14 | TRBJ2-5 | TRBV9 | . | CASSPGTSLETQYF
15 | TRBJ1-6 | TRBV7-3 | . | CASSSRDRGNSPLHF
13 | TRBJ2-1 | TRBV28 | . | CASNLADYNEQFF
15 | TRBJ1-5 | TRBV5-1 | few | CASSQPEWTPQPQHF
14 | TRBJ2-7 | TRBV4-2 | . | CASSQDHSYGEQYF
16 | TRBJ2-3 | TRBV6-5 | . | CASSYSIGGVTDTQYF
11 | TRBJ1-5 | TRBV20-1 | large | CSAAGDQPQHF
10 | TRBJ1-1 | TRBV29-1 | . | CSVRLIEAFF
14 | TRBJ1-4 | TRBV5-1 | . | CASSGGQGGEKLFF
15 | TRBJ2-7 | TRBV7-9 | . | CASSSEGQGVYEQYF
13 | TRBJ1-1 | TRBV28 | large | CASSLNMNTEAFF
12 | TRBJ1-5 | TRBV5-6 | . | CASSLGDQPQHF
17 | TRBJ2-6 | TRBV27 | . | CASSLRTVSSGANVLTF
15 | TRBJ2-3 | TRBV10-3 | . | CAISEAPTETDTQYF
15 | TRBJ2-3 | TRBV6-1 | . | CASSPQGGSTDTQYF
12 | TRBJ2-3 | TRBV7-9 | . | CASGPQGDTQYF
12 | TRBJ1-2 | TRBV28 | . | CAIRPQNYGYTF
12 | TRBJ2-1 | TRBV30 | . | CAWIKSGTLMFF
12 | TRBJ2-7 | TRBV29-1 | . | CSVRQGAHEQYF
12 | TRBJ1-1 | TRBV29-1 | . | CSVADRVREAFF
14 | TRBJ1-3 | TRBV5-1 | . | CASSSSGTGNTIYF
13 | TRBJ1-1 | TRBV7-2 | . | CASSLQGNTEAFF